This T cell receptor beta chain derives from a study of cytomegalovirus exposure and HLA in healthy donors. Use of 60 Vbeta and 13 Jbeta primers characterized the PCR. Sequencing was performed with immunoSEQ multiplex PCR; in TCRdb, only in-frame clones are kept and a portion is missing. In all, the sample yields some 200,000 clones. Germline CDR1 and CDR2: SGHNT and YYREEE (reference sequence). This CDR3 comprises 13 residues. Trimming took 4 bases from V and 1 from J, leaving 5 bases between them. The study, taken as a whole, reports: A later analysis linked a missense DCLRE1C variant to TCR beta V- and J-gene trimming.

As concerns this clone: Its antigen is currently unknown.

Sequences were obtained from PBMCs. The source of this sequence is a woman younger than 30 in good health and CMV-seropositive. The gene calls are TRBV5-4 and TRBJ2-2, with D unresolved. CDR3 sequence reads: CASSVQNTGELFF. The DNA for the CDR3 is TGTGCCAGCAGCGTACAGAACACCGGGGAGCTGTTTTTT.